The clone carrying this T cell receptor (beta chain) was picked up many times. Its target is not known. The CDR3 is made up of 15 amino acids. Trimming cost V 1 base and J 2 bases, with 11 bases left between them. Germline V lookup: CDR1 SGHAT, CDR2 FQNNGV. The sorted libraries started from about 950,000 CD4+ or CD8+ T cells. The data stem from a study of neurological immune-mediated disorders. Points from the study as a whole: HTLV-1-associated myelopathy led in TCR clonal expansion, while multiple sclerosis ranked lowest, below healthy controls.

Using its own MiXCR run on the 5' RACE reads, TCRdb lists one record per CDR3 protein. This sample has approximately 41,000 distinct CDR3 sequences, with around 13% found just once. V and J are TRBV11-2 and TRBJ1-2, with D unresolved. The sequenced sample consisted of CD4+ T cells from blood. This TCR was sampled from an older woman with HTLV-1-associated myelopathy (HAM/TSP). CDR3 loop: CASSLGVGNNYGYTF. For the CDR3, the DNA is TGTGCCAGCAGCTTAGGTGTAGGGAACAACTATGGCTACACCTTC.